Described below is a single T cell receptor (beta chain) sequence and its context. No antigen is known for it. The record originates from a study of T-cell memory formation after mild COVID-19. Study as a whole: TCR clusters were mostly donor specific.

In TCRdb, the 5' RACE reads were re-called with MiXCR into one record per CDR3 protein. The sample lists approximately 51,000 distinct CDR3 sequences, over 9% seen once, with about 12% in the top ten. General study results and limits: Contracting CD4+ clones lay largely in CM and EM, with CD8+ ones residing in EMRA. CD4/CD8 balance characterized clones contracting day 15 to 85, and CD4+ skew characterized later expanders. Some responding clones appeared in pre-infection memory, suggesting cross-reactive memory joined.

This CDR3 has 12 amino acids. The sequencing input was PBMCs or a T cell subset sorted from them (not recorded which). The TCR sequence derives from an adult woman who had mild COVID-19 (a few samples of this study predate the infection). Cell type and time point are not known. The chain is built from TRBV12-2 and TRBJ2-7; TRBD1 is the table's D call and was not checked against the DNA. TRBV12-2 is tagged as a pseudogene. In DNA, the CDR3 is TGTGCAAGTCGCTTACGGGGGTACGAGCAGTACTTC. It codes for CASRLRGYEQYF.